This T cell receptor (beta chain) came from a study of T cells after yellow fever vaccination. This CDR3 is built from 12 residues. The germline V gene has CDR1 MGHRA and CDR2 YSYEKL. V was cut by 5 bases and J by 8 bases, with 12 bases left in between. MiXCR was run by TCRdb on the 5' RACE reads, yielding one entry per CDR3 protein. Of roughly 520,000 distinct CDR3 sequences listed, 21% are singletons. Only a few counts were recorded for this clonotype. Its antigen is not identified. General study findings and limits: The secondary response peaked faster, at day 5 versus 15, but was weaker.

The J gene is TRBJ1-1, the V gene TRBV4-1; D may be TRBD1 (5 bases). This clonotype was obtained from a young man who received the YFV17D yellow fever vaccine. Sequenced here: PBMCs, sampled approximately 20 days after the first yellow fever vaccination. CDR3 region: CASSSPQEEAFF. DNA of the CDR3: TGCGCCAGCAGCTCTCCACAGGAGGAAGCTTTCTTT.